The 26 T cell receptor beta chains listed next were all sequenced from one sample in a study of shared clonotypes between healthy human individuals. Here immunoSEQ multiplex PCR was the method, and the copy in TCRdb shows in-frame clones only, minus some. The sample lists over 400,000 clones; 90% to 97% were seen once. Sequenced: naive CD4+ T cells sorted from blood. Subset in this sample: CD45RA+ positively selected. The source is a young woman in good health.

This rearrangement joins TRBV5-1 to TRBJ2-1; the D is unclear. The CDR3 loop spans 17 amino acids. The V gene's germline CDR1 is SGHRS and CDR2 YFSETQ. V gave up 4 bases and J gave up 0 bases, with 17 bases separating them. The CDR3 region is CASSPRNILGSYNEQFF. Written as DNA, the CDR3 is TGCGCCAGCAGCCCGCGAAATATACTCGGCTCCTACAATGAGCAGTTCTTC.

CDR3 sequence reads: CASSPTGESNTIYF. The CDR3 DNA sequence: TGTGCCAGCTCACCGACAGGGGAATCCAACACCATATATTTT. This chain links TRBV18 with TRBJ1-3, with 8 bases matching TRBD1. V lost 3 bases to trimming and J lost 7 bases; unmatched junction nucleotides: 5. This CDR3 has 14 amino acids. The germline gives CDR1 KGHSH, CDR2 LQKENI.

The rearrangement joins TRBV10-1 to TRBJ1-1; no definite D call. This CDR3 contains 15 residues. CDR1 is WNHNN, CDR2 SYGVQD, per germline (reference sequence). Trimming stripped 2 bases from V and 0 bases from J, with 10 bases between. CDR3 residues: CASSEELIMNTEAFF. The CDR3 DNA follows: TGCGCCAGCAGTGAGGAACTGATCATGAACACTGAAGCTTTCTTT.

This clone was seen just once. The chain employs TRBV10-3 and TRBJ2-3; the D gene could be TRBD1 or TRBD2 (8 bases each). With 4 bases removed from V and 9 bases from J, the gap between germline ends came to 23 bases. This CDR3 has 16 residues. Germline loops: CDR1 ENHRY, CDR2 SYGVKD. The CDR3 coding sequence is TGTGCCATCAGTGGACCGACAGGGGCGGGAGGTACGACGCAGTATTTT. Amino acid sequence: CAISGPTGAGGTTQYF.

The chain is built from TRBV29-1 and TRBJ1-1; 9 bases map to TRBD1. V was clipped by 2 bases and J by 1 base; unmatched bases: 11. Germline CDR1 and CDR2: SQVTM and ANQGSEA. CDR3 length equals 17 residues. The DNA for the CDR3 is TGCAGCGTTGAAACAGGGGGCTTTATCCCGGGGAACACTGAAGCTTTCTTT. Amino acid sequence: CSVETGGFIPGNTEAFF.

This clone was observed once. For the CDR3, the DNA is TGCGCCAGCAGCTTAGATTGGGCGGCGGGGCTCTCCTACGAGCAGTACTTC. Encoded protein: CASSLDWAAGLSYEQYF. The rearrangement links TRBV5-1 to TRBJ2-7, with D perhaps TRBD2 (6 bases). CDR3 length: 17 residues. Trimming took off 2 bases at V and 0 bases at J, with 18 bases between the two ends. Germline CDR1 is SGHRS and CDR2 is YFSETQ.

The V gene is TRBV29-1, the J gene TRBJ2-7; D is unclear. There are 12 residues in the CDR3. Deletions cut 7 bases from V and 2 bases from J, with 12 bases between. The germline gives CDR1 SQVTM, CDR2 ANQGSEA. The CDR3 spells CSATVSTYEQYF. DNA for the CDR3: TGCAGCGCTACCGTCTCGACCTACGAGCAGTACTTC.

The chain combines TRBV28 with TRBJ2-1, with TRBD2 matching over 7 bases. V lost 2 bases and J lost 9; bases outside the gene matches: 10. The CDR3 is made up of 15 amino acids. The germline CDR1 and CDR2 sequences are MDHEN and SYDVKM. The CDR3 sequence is CASSLGSAGELEQFF. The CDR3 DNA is TGTGCCAGCAGTTTAGGTTCGGCGGGAGAACTTGAGCAGTTCTTC.

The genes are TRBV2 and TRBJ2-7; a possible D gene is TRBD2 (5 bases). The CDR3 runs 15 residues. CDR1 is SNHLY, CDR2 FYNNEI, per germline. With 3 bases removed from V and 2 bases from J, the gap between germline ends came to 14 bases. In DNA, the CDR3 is TGTGCCAGCAGTGATTCGGGATTTGAAGCCTACGAGCAGTACTTC. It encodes CASSDSGFEAYEQYF.

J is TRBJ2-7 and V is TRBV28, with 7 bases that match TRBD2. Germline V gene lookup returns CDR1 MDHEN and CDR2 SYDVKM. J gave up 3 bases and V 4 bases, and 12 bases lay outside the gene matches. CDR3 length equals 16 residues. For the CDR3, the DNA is TGTGCCAGCAGTTCAACCTCTAGCGGAGTAATCTACGAGCAGTACTTC. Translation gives CASSSTSSGVIYEQYF.

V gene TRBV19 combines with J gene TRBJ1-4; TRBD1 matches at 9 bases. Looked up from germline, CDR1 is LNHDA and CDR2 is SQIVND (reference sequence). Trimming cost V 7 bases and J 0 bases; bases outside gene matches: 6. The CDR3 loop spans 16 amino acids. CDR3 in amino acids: CASKNRGRATNEKLFF. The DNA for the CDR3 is TGTGCCAGTAAGAACAGGGGGCGCGCAACTAATGAAAAACTGTTTTTT.

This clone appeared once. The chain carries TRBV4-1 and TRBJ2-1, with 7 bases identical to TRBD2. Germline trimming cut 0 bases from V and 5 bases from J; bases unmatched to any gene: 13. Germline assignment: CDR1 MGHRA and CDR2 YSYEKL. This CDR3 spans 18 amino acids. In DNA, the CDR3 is TGCGCCAGCAGCCAAGATCAGTTTATGGGGACTAAAGACAATGAGCAGTTCTTC. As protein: CASSQDQFMGTKDNEQFF.

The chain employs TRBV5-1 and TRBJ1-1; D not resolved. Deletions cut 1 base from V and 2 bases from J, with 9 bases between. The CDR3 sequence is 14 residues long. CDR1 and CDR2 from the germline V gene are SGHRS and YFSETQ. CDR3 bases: TGCGCCAGCAGCTTGCCCCAAGGAAACACTGAAGCTTTCTTT. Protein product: CASSLPQGNTEAFF.

CDR3 in DNA: TGTGCCAGCAGCTTAGCGCATAACACAGATACGCAGTATTTT. Amino acids: CASSLAHNTDTQYF. The V and J genes are TRBV7-2 and TRBJ2-3; D unresolved. The CDR3 has 14 amino acids. Trimming shortened V by 0 bases and J by 2 bases, and 6 bases separated the two germline ends. The V gene's germline CDR1 is SGHTA and CDR2 FQGNSA.

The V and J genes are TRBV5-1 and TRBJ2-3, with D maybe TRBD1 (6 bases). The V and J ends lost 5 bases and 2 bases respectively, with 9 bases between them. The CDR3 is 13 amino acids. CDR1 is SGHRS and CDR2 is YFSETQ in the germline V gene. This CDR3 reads CASSTGNTDTQYF. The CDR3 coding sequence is TGCGCCAGCAGTACAGGGAACACAGATACGCAGTATTTT.

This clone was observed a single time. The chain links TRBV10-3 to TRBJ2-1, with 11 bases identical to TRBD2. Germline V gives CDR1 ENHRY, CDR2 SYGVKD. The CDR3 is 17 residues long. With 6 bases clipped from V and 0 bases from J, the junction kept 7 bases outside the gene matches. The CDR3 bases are TGTGCCATCAGGGACCCACTAGCGGGAGACTCCTACAATGAGCAGTTCTTC. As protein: CAIRDPLAGDSYNEQFF.

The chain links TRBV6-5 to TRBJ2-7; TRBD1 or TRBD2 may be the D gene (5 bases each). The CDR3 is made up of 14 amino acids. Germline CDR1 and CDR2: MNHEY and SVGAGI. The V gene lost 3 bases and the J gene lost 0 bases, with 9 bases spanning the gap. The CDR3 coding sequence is TGTGCCAGCAGTTATGGGGACCACTCCTACGAGCAGTACTTC. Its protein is CASSYGDHSYEQYF.

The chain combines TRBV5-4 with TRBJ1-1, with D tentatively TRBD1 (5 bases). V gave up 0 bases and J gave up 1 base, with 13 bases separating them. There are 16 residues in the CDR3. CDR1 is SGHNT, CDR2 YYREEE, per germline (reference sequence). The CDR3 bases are TGTGCCAGCAGCTTGGATAGGGCAGGGACGAACACTGAAGCTTTCTTT. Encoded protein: CASSLDRAGTNTEAFF.

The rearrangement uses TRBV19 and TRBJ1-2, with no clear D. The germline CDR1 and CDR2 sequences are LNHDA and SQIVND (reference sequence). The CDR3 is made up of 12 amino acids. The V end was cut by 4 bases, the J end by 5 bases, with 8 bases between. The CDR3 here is CASSKSPYGYTF. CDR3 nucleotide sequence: TGTGCCAGTAGTAAGAGCCCGTATGGCTACACCTTC.

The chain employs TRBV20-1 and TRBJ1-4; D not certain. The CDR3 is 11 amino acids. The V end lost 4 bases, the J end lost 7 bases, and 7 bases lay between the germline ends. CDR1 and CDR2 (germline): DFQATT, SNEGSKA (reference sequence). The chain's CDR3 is CSAKHVEKLFF. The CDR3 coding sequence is TGCAGTGCTAAGCATGTTGAAAAACTGTTTTTT.

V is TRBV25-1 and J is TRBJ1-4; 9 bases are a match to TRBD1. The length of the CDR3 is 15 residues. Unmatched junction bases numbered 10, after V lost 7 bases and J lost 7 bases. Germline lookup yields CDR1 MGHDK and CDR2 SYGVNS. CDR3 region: CASTSTGGAGEKLFF. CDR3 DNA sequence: TGTGCCAGCACGTCTACAGGGGGCGCGGGTGAAAAACTGTTTTTT.

The CDR3 sequence: CASSLISGSSYNEQFF. The CDR3 nucleotides are TGTGCCAGCAGCTTAATCAGCGGAAGCTCCTACAATGAGCAGTTCTTC. This chain connects TRBV7-2 to TRBJ2-1, with D perhaps matching TRBD2 (5 bases). CDR1 SGHTA and CDR2 FQGNSA come from the germline V gene. The CDR3 is 16 amino acids. V dropped 2 bases and J dropped 0 bases, with 11 bases sitting between them.

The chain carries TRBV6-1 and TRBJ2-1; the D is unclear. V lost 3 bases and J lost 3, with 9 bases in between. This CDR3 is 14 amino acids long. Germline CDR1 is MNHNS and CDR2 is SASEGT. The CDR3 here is CASSDRRSYNEQFF. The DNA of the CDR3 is TGTGCCAGCAGTGATCGGCGGAGCTACAATGAGCAGTTCTTC.

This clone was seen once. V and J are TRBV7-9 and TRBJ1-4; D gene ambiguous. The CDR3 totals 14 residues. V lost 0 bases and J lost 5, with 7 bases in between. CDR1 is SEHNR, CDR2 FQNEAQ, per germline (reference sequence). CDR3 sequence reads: CASSLAEINEKLFF. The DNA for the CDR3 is TGTGCCAGCAGCTTAGCCGAGATAAATGAAAAACTGTTTTTT.

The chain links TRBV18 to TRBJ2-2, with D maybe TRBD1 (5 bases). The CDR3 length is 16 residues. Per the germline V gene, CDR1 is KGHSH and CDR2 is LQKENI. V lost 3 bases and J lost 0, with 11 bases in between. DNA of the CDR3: TGTGCCAGCTCACCCCAGGGTTTTGCGAACACCGGGGAGCTGTTTTTT. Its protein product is CASSPQGFANTGELFF.

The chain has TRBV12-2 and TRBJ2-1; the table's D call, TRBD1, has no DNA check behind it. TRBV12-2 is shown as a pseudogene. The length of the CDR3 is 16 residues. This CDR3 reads CASRLARDSHYNEQFF. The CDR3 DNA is TGTGCAAGTCGCTTAGCACGGGACAGCCACTACAATGAGCAGTTCTTC.